Listed below are T cell receptor beta chains from one sample, sequenced in a study of T cell changes during pregnancy in multiple sclerosis. TCRdb's copy holds only in-frame clones and misses some; the assay was immunoSEQ multiplex PCR. The table records over 50,000 clones, approximately 87% of them present only once. Specimen: peripheral blood from another person, used as feeder cells. These receptors all come from a human donor whose cells served as feeder cells for cultures in a pregnancy study. CDR3s include the opening cysteine and the closing phenylalanine or tryptophan. Fields, in order: CDR3 protein, CDR3 DNA, D gene, V gene, J gene. The D gene is left open where the match is weak.

CASSLGQGAVLRGYTF	TGTGCCAGCAGCTTGGGACAGGGGGCGGTACTTCGCGGCTACACCTTC	TRBD1	TRBV28	TRBJ1-2
CASSSAAGNTIYF	TGTGCCAGCTCGTCCGCGGCCGGAAACACCATATATTTT	-	TRBV18	TRBJ1-3
CASSPSSVAGVMYEQYF	TGTGCCAGCAGCCCGTCGTCCGTCGCGGGAGTTATGTACGAGCAGTACTTC	TRBD2	TRBV4-2	TRBJ2-7
CASSPRAQGAIYNSPLHF	TGTGCCAGCAGTCCTCGGGCCCAGGGGGCAATATATAATTCACCCCTCCACTTT	TRBD1	TRBV27	TRBJ1-6
CASSPPFWDTQYF	TGTGCCAGCTCACCTCCTTTCTGGGATACGCAGTATTTT	-	TRBV18	TRBJ2-3
CASSLDPQGRDTQYF	TGTGCCAGCAGCTTGGATCCCCAGGGGCGGGATACGCAGTATTTT	-	TRBV5-6	TRBJ2-3
CASSKGGLAGGQETQYF	TGTGCCAGCAGCAAAGGGGGACTAGCGGGAGGGCAGGAGACCCAGTACTTC	-	TRBV21-1	TRBJ2-5
CASSREGLATNEKLFF	TGTGCCAGCAGCCGGGAGGGGCTTGCAACTAATGAAAAACTGTTTTTT	-	TRBV9	TRBJ1-4
CASSAAGGPYEQYF	TGTGCCAGTAGTGCGGCAGGGGGCCCCTACGAGCAGTACTTC	TRBD1	TRBV19	TRBJ2-7
CASSQAWGDQPQHF	TGTGCCAGCAGCCAAGCATGGGGGGATCAGCCCCAGCATTTT	-	TRBV4-2	TRBJ1-5
CASSLALDGTLSSYEQYF	TGTGCCAGCAGCTTAGCGCTCGATGGCACTCTAAGCTCCTACGAGCAGTACTTC	-	TRBV11-3	TRBJ2-7
CASSVGPGNEKLFF	TGTGCCAGCAGCGTAGGGCCAGGGAATGAAAAACTGTTTTTT	-	TRBV9	TRBJ1-4
CATATVSYNEQFF	TGTGCCACTGCGACTGTATCCTACAATGAGCAGTTCTTC	-	TRBV15	TRBJ2-1